Following are 8 T cell receptor beta chains from one sample sequenced in a study of blood T cell repertoires in COVID-19. Data came from immunoSEQ multiplex PCR; TCRdb stores just in-frame clones and leaves some out. This table has approximately 440,000 clones, 75% to 90% appearing once. Sequencing input: PBMCs or T cells enriched from blood (not recorded which). The receptor set was obtained from a woman younger than 30 who had recovered from COVID-19.

The chain uses TRBV11-1 and TRBJ2-2; D is possibly TRBD1 (5 bases). Trimming shortened V by 3 bases and J by 1 base, and 6 bases separated the two germline ends. The CDR3 is made up of 14 amino acids. CDR1 is SGHAT and CDR2 is FQDESV in the germline V gene (reference sequence). In DNA, the CDR3 is TGTGCCAGCAGCTTCGGACAGAACACCGGGGAGCTGTTTTTT. It is translated as CASSFGQNTGELFF.

The genes are TRBV4-1 and TRBJ2-3; TRBD2 is a possible D gene (5 bases). From germline, CDR1 is MGHRA and CDR2 YSYEKL. Deletions cut 3 bases from V and 9 bases from J, with 16 bases between. This CDR3 region has 14 residues. As DNA, the CDR3 is TGCGCCAGCAGCCAGGCAAGGGCCACGGGAACGCAGTATTTT. Translation: CASSQARATGTQYF.

Only a few counts were recorded for this clone. V usage is TRBV5-6 and J usage is TRBJ1-2; D unclear. This CDR3 is 13 amino acids long. Per germline, CDR1 SGHDT and CDR2 YYEEEE. The V end lost 0 bases, the J end lost 5 bases, and 8 bases lay between the germline ends. CDR3: CASSLEEGYGYTF. The CDR3 DNA reads as TGTGCCAGCAGCTTGGAAGAGGGTTATGGCTACACCTTC.

This sequence joins TRBV20-1 and TRBJ2-1; TRBD2 might be the D (5 bases). CDR1 and CDR2 (germline): DFQATT, SNEGSKA (reference sequence). Between the trimmed V and J ends, which lost 3 bases and 2 bases, there was a span of 17 bases. The CDR3 length is 16 residues. CDR3 residues: CSASETAERAYNEQFF. CDR3 in DNA: TGCAGTGCTAGTGAGACTGCCGAGAGGGCCTACAATGAGCAGTTCTTC.

The gene calls are TRBV14 and TRBJ1-1; possible D gene TRBD1, 6 bases. V lost 3 bases, J lost 11 bases, and 16 bases lay in between. CDR3 size: 13 residues. Per the germline V gene, CDR1 is SGHDN and CDR2 is FVKESK. CDR3 bases: TGTGCCAGCAGCCATCCGGGGGGCCGGGGGGCTTTCTTT. Its translation: CASSHPGGRGAFF. The variable domain in full, with the rest retrieved from reference TRBV14 and TRBJ1-1, is EAGVTQFPSHSVIEKGQTVTLRCDPISGHDNLYWYRRVMGKEIKFLLHFVKESKQDESGMPNNRFLAERTGGTYSTLKVQPAELEDSGVYFCASSHPGGRGAFFGQGTRLTVV.

This chain links TRBV10-3 with TRBJ2-1; 7 bases match TRBD1. J was trimmed by 7 bases and V by 11 bases; bases with no gene match: 14. The CDR3 has 14 amino acids. Germline V CDR1 and CDR2: ENHRY, SYGVKD. The CDR3 protein is CALRKETGRNEQFF. The DNA of the CDR3 is TGTGCCTTACGAAAAGAGACAGGGCGAAATGAGCAGTTCTTC.

The rearrangement links TRBV2 to TRBJ1-1, with TRBD1 as a possible D gene (5 bases). The CDR3 has 14 amino acids. Germline V gene data show CDR1 as SNHLY and CDR2 as FYNNEI. Trimming took 4 bases from V and 7 from J, leaving 16 bases between them. The CDR3 DNA is TGTGCCAGCAGTGTTCGCCCCGGAGGGGTTGAAGCTTTCTTT. Translation gives CASSVRPGGVEAFF.

This chain connects TRBV2 to TRBJ1-2; 8 nucleotides agree with TRBD1. The CDR3 runs to 15 residues. V lost 7 bases, J lost 3 bases, and 10 bases stayed unmatched. Germline lookup yields CDR1 SNHLY and CDR2 FYNNEI. CDR3 nucleotide sequence: TGTGCCAGCAATTCAGGACAGGGCTCATACTATGGCTACACCTTC. It specifies CASNSGQGSYYGYTF. The full variable domain, rest sourced from reference TRBV2 and TRBJ1-2, is EPEVTQTPSHQVTQMGQEVILRCVPISNHLYFYWYRQILGQKVEFLVSFYNNEISEKSEIFDDQFSVERPDGSNFTLKIRSTKLEDSAMYFCASNSGQGSYYGYTFGSGTRLTVV.